What follows are 32 T cell receptor beta chains derived from one specimen sequenced in a study of T cell repertoires in cytomegalovirus infection (dated by TCRdb to 2018 to 2020). For sequencing, an Illumina HiSeq 1500 was employed. TCRdb reprocessed the public reads (quality trimming at Q25 with fastp, clone calling with MiXCR) and kept in-frame beta chains. Rows are unified per CDR3 protein, each entry keeping the most common DNA and genes. The sample contains hundreds of thousands of distinct CDR3 sequences, more than 20% of them found a single time. The leading ten clones occupy approximately 8.2% of the sample. The material sequenced was CD8+ T cells from PBMCs. These receptors were obtained from a human donor in good health (CMV status not recorded). Some clones in this sample may be carry-over from other donors' samples.

The chain uses TRBV4-1 and TRBJ2-5; D is unresolved. Trimming took off 0 bases at V and 9 bases at J, with 20 bases between the two ends. Germline V CDR1 and CDR2: MGHRA, YSYEKL. The CDR3 extends over 16 amino acids. CDR3 sequence reads: CASSQEILVVAGAQYF. In DNA form, the CDR3 reads TGCGCCAGCAGCCAAGAAATTTTGGTTGTAGCAGGAGCCCAGTACTTC.

This clonotype showed up just a few times. The V and J genes are TRBV12-3 or TRBV12-4 and TRBJ2-1; 8 bases are shared with TRBD2. The V and J ends lost 6 bases and 3 bases, in that order; junction bases with no gene match: 7. The CDR3 runs to 15 residues. The DNA of the CDR3 is TGTGCCAGCAGCCTACCCACTAGCGGCTACAATGAGCAGTTCTTC. Its protein product is CASSLPTSGYNEQFF.

The table lists this clonotype with a few counts. The chain is built from TRBV7-9 and TRBJ1-2; unclear D gene. Trimming cost V 4 bases and J 5 bases, with 11 bases left between them. Per the germline V gene, CDR1 is SEHNR and CDR2 is FQNEAQ (reference sequence). The CDR3 extends over 13 amino acids. This chain's CDR3 is CASSSGSIYGYTF. The CDR3 nucleotides are TGTGCCAGCAGCTCGGGGTCTATATATGGCTACACCTTC.

The chain uses TRBV9 and TRBJ2-1, with 12 nucleotides matching TRBD2. Germline V CDR1 and CDR2: SGDLS, YYNGEE. The CDR3 spans 20 residues. The V gene end was trimmed by 0 bases and the J gene end by 0 bases; junction bases not matched to a gene: 10. CDR3 sequence reads: CASSVARLAGDPSSYNEQFF. CDR3 nucleotide sequence: TGTGCCAGCAGCGTAGCCCGACTAGCGGGGGACCCGAGCTCCTACAATGAGCAGTTCTTC.

The genes are TRBV7-9 and TRBJ2-7; D possibly corresponds to TRBD1 (5 bases). This CDR3 has 13 residues. Germline assignment: CDR1 SEHNR and CDR2 FQNEAQ (reference sequence). Trimming left V 4 bases short and J 6 bases short, with 13 bases between. The CDR3 sequence is CASSSKGNLEQYF. For the CDR3, the DNA is TGTGCCAGCAGCTCAAAGGGGAATCTCGAGCAGTACTTC.

This clonotype was picked up a small number of times. The chain uses TRBV7-6 and TRBJ2-2; 8 bases map to TRBD2. CDR1 SGHVS and CDR2 FNYEAQ come from the germline V gene. With 3 bases clipped from V and 1 base from J, the junction kept 4 bases outside the gene matches. The CDR3 is made up of 16 amino acids. CDR3 amino acids: CASSFARGGNTGELFF. The DNA of the CDR3 is TGTGCCAGCAGCTTCGCCCGGGGGGGGAACACCGGGGAGCTGTTTTTT. Full variable domain (missing parts from reference TRBV7-6 and TRBJ2-2): GAGVSQSPRYKVTKRGQDVALRCDPISGHVSLYWYRQALGQGPEFLTYFNYEAQQDKSGLPNDRFSAERPEGSISTLTIQRTEQRDSAMYRCASSFARGGNTGELFFGEGSRLTVL.

In nucleotides, the CDR3 is TGTGCCAGCAGCACTGATTTCCGGGATGAGCAGTTCTTC. Its translation: CASSTDFRDEQFF. This rearrangement joins TRBV27 to TRBJ2-1; D gene ambiguous. CDR3 length: 13 residues. The V gene's germline CDR1 is MNHEY and CDR2 SMNVEV (reference sequence). The V and J ends lost 6 bases and 8 bases respectively, with 14 bases between them.

This chain joins TRBV29-1 and TRBJ2-7; D may match TRBD1 or TRBD2 (5 bases each). Germline V gives CDR1 SQVTM, CDR2 ANQGSEA. This CDR3 is built from 12 residues. The germline V and J ends were trimmed by 6 bases and 3 bases, with 12 bases remaining between them. CDR3 in DNA: TGCAGCGTCGAGGGACCAGGCTACGAGCAGTACTTC. Translation: CSVEGPGYEQYF.

This chain connects TRBV7-6 to TRBJ2-1, with D tentatively TRBD1 or TRBD2 (6 bases each). Trimming took 5 bases from V and 6 from J, leaving 17 bases between them. Germline-derived CDR1 and CDR2 are SGHVS and FNYEAQ. The CDR3 extends over 15 amino acids. The CDR3 spells CASSPLWGAANEQFF. The CDR3, as DNA: TGTGCCAGCAGCCCACTGTGGGGGGCCGCCAATGAGCAGTTCTTC. The full variable domain, rest sourced from reference TRBV7-6 and TRBJ2-1, is GAGVSQSPRYKVTKRGQDVALRCDPISGHVSLYWYRQALGQGPEFLTYFNYEAQQDKSGLPNDRFSAERPEGSISTLTIQRTEQRDSAMYRCASSPLWGAANEQFFGPGTRLTVL.

The V call is TRBV25-1, the J call TRBJ2-3, with D possibly being TRBD2 (5 bases). The germline CDR1 and CDR2 sequences are MGHDK and SYGVNS. The V end lost 4 bases, the J end lost 4 bases, and 9 bases lay between the germline ends. The CDR3 is 13 residues long. CDR3 loop: CASSAGLADTQYF. The CDR3 nucleotides are TGTGCCAGCAGTGCCGGACTCGCAGATACGCAGTATTTT.

The CDR3 DNA sequence: TGTGCCAGCCCCTCCCTACAGGCCGGGCACAATGAGCAGTTCTTC. Its protein product is CASPSLQAGHNEQFF. The chain recombines TRBV6-1 with TRBJ2-1, with D possibly TRBD1 on 5 matching bases. V was shortened by 8 bases and J by 5 bases, with 19 bases between the two germline ends. The CDR3 has 15 residues. Germline values: CDR1 MNHNS, CDR2 SASEGT.

In its sample, this clonotype was seen a few times. The V gene is TRBV7-9, the J gene TRBJ1-1, with D perhaps matching TRBD1 (6 bases). Germline CDR1 and CDR2: SEHNR and FQNEAQ (reference sequence). Trimming took 5 bases from V and 0 from J, leaving 16 bases between them. CDR3 length: 16 residues. The CDR3 DNA reads TGTGCCAGCAGCCCGGGGTTGGGACATCTGAACACTGAAGCTTTCTTT. Protein: CASSPGLGHLNTEAFF.

This clonotype was seen many times. V gene TRBV7-8 combines with J gene TRBJ2-7, with D perhaps TRBD1 or TRBD2 (6 bases each). Germline V gene lookup returns CDR1 SGHVS and CDR2 FQNEAQ. V was shortened by 7 bases and J by 0 bases, with 13 bases between the two germline ends. This CDR3 region has 14 residues. CDR3 nucleotide sequence: TGTGCCAGCATCCACGGGGGCAGCTCCTACGAGCAGTACTTC. Translated: CASIHGGSSYEQYF.

J is TRBJ2-1 and V is TRBV6-2 or TRBV6-3; D is undetermined. Germline values: CDR1 MNHEY, CDR2 SVGEGT. The CDR3 has 11 amino acids. Trimming pared 6 bases from V and 12 bases from J, leaving 12 bases between. CDR3 nucleotides: TGTGCCAGCAGAAACGACGCACGGCAGTTCTTC. This codes for CASRNDARQFF.

The table lists this clonotype with many counts. V and J are TRBV7-9 and TRBJ2-7; D is perhaps TRBD1 or TRBD2 (5 bases each). There are 16 residues in the CDR3. The V gene's germline CDR1 is SEHNR and CDR2 FQNEAQ (reference sequence). Deletions cut 0 bases from V and 3 bases from J, with 15 bases between. CDR3 DNA sequence: TGTGCCAGCAGCTTAGCCGTCGAGGGGCCCATCTACGAGCAGTACTTC. It translates to CASSLAVEGPIYEQYF.

This clonotype was picked up many times. The rearrangement joins TRBV6-2 or TRBV6-3 to TRBJ1-1, with D hard to call. V gave up 2 bases and J gave up 0 bases, with 13 bases separating them. The CDR3 spans 16 residues. Germline-derived CDR1 and CDR2 are MNHEY and SVGEGT. The CDR3 coding sequence is TGTGCCAGCAGTTACAGGTCGGTCAGCCTGAACACTGAAGCTTTCTTT. It yields the protein CASSYRSVSLNTEAFF.

This clonotype was counted only a few times. The chain recombines TRBV20-1 with TRBJ1-2; TRBD1 aligns across 10 bases. The CDR3 has 15 amino acids. V lost 2 bases to trimming and J lost 7 bases; unmatched junction nucleotides: 10. Germline-derived CDR1 and CDR2 are DFQATT and SNEGSKA (reference sequence). CDR3 coding DNA: TGCAGTGCTAGATCCCCGGGACAGGGGATTTCTGGCTACACCTTC. Translation gives CSARSPGQGISGYTF.

The chain carries TRBV13 and TRBJ1-5, with D possibly being TRBD1 (6 bases). CDR3 length equals 14 residues. Trimming stripped 4 bases from V and 3 bases from J, with 10 bases between. CDR1 and CDR2 (germline): PRHDT, FYEKMQ (reference sequence). The chain's CDR3 is CASSSRQDNQPQHF. CDR3 coding DNA: TGTGCCAGCAGCTCCCGACAGGACAATCAGCCCCAGCATTTT.

This chain links TRBV7-9 with TRBJ2-7; D gene uncertain. CDR1 SEHNR and CDR2 FQNEAQ come from the germline V gene (reference sequence). The CDR3 is 14 residues long. The CDR3 region has the DNA TGTGCCAGCAGCGATTCGGGTCGATCCTTCGAGCAGTACGTC. The encoded protein is CASSDSGRSFEQYV.

This chain uses TRBV28 with TRBJ1-6; 9 nucleotides align to TRBD1. Germline V gives CDR1 MDHEN, CDR2 SYDVKM. The CDR3 extends over 15 amino acids. V shed 4 bases, J shed 8 bases, and the junction held 6 bases outside the gene matches. CDR3 sequence reads: CASSSRTGEDSPLHF. Written as DNA, the CDR3 is TGTGCCAGCAGTTCTCGGACAGGGGAAGATTCACCCCTCCACTTT. Full variable domain (remainder filled in from reference TRBV28 and TRBJ1-6): DVKVTQSSRYLVKRTGEKVFLECVQDMDHENMFWYRQDPGLGLRLIYFSYDVKMKEKGDIPEGYSVSREKKERFSLILESASTNQTSMYLCASSSRTGEDSPLHFGNGTRLTVT.

This clonotype was found a few times. The V call is TRBV6-2 or TRBV6-3, the J call TRBJ1-1; D is unresolved. There are 14 residues in the CDR3. V lost 4 bases, J lost 4 bases, and 13 bases lay in between. Germline CDR1 and CDR2: MNHEY and SVGEGT. The CDR3 bases are TGTGCCAGCAGTTCCTCCCATATCTTCACTGAAGCTTTCTTT. It translates to CASSSSHIFTEAFF.

This clonotype was picked up many times. The genes are TRBV7-2 and TRBJ1-5; D gene ambiguous. Looked up from germline, CDR1 is SGHTA and CDR2 is FQGNSA. The germline V and J ends were trimmed by 3 bases and 0 bases, with 18 bases remaining between them. The CDR3 extends over 18 amino acids. The CDR3 bases are TGTGCCAGCAGCTTCCTTCCGCTGCGGCAGGATAGCAATCAGCCCCAGCATTTT. Its translation is CASSFLPLRQDSNQPQHF.

The J gene is TRBJ2-2, the V gene TRBV25-1; D might be TRBD2 (6 bases). CDR1 and CDR2 (germline): MGHDK, SYGVNS. Trimming removed 4 bases at V and 6 bases at J, with 9 bases between. CDR3 size: 13 residues. CDR3: CASSVGGAGELFF. The DNA of the CDR3 is TGTGCCAGCAGTGTGGGGGGTGCCGGGGAGCTGTTTTTT.

At least ten counts were recorded for this clonotype. This chain connects TRBV7-6 to TRBJ1-1; the D gene is possibly TRBD1 (5 bases). Trimming left V 5 bases short and J 4 bases short, with 14 bases between. CDR3 length: 14 amino acids. In germline, CDR1 is SGHVS, CDR2 FNYEAQ. CDR3 in DNA: TGTGCCAGCAGCCCCGGGACCGGACTCACTGAAGCTTTCTTT. It codes for CASSPGTGLTEAFF.

The table lists this clonotype with many counts. The chain has TRBV6-1 and TRBJ1-4, with TRBD1 identical over 9 bases. The length of the CDR3 is 18 residues. V shed 4 bases and J 7 bases; nucleotides not matched to a gene: 16. Germline lookup yields CDR1 MNHNS and CDR2 SASEGT. The DNA of the CDR3 is TGTGCCAGCAGTGTATCCGGGACAGGGATCTCCGAGAGTGAAAAACTGTTTTTT. Translation: CASSVSGTGISESEKLFF.

This clonotype was counted a few times. The chain joins TRBV29-1 to TRBJ2-3, with TRBD1 matching over 7 bases. With 4 bases clipped from V and 0 bases from J, the junction kept 4 bases outside the gene matches. There are 14 residues in the CDR3. CDR1 is SQVTM, CDR2 ANQGSEA, per germline. CDR3 in amino acids: CSVGTGASTDTQYF. The CDR3 region has the DNA TGCAGCGTTGGAACAGGGGCTAGCACAGATACGCAGTATTTT.

The chain recombines TRBV2 with TRBJ2-1; tentative D call: TRBD1 (6 bases). The CDR3 extends over 13 amino acids. Germline V gene sequence: CDR1 SNHLY, CDR2 FYNNEI. Trimming pared 9 bases from V and 5 bases from J, leaving 14 bases between. CDR3 in DNA: TGTGCCAGGGGATGGACAGTCGACAATGAGCAGTTCTTC. Amino acid sequence: CARGWTVDNEQFF.

The chain has TRBV28 and TRBJ2-1, with TRBD1 matching 7 bases. The germline V gene encodes CDR1 MDHEN and CDR2 SYDVKM. The CDR3 extends over 13 amino acids. J lost 15 bases, V lost 7 bases, and 15 bases had no gene match. The CDR3 DNA reads TGTGCCAGCAACACCCCCATTGACAGGGAAATGTTCTTC. Translating gives CASNTPIDREMFF.

This chain uses TRBV28 with TRBJ2-7, with D tentatively TRBD1 (6 bases). Germline CDR1 MDHEN, CDR2 SYDVKM. Deletions cut 8 bases from V and 3 bases from J, with 17 bases between. This CDR3 is built from 14 residues. The CDR3 reads CASRPDRPDYEQYV. The CDR3 DNA reads as TGTGCCAGCCGACCCGACAGGCCCGACTACGAGCAGTACGTC.

This clonotype was counted a few times. V is TRBV14 and J is TRBJ2-2, with 7 bases lining up with TRBD1. The trim removed 4 bases at V and 5 bases at J, leaving 7 bases unmatched. The CDR3 is 15 residues long. Germline V gene lookup returns CDR1 SGHDN and CDR2 FVKESK. CDR3 sequence reads: CASSPMDRPTGELFF. In DNA form, the CDR3 reads TGTGCCAGCAGCCCAATGGACAGGCCAACCGGGGAGCTGTTTTTT.

This chain joins TRBV28 and TRBJ2-5, with 8 bases matching TRBD1. The CDR3 runs 15 residues. Germline assignment: CDR1 MDHEN and CDR2 SYDVKM. Germline trimming cut 1 base from V and 5 bases from J; bases unmatched to any gene: 6. CDR3 protein: CASSLYRGLGETQYF. The DNA of the CDR3 is TGTGCCAGCAGTTTATACAGGGGGTTGGGGGAGACCCAGTACTTC.

This chain joins TRBV14 and TRBJ2-5; 10 bases map to TRBD2. V trimming: 4 bases; J trimming: 3 bases; junction bases outside the gene matches: 2. Germline V gene lookup returns CDR1 SGHDN and CDR2 FVKESK. The CDR3 totals 14 residues. CDR3 coding DNA: TGTGCCAGCAGCCTGGGGACTAGCGAAGAGACCCAGTACTTC. Amino acid sequence: CASSLGTSEETQYF. The full variable domain, rest sourced from reference TRBV14 and TRBJ2-5, is EAGVTQFPSHSVIEKGQTVTLRCDPISGHDNLYWYRRVMGKEIKFLLHFVKESKQDESGMPNNRFLAERTGGTYSTLKVQPAELEDSGVYFCASSLGTSEETQYFGPGTRLLVL.